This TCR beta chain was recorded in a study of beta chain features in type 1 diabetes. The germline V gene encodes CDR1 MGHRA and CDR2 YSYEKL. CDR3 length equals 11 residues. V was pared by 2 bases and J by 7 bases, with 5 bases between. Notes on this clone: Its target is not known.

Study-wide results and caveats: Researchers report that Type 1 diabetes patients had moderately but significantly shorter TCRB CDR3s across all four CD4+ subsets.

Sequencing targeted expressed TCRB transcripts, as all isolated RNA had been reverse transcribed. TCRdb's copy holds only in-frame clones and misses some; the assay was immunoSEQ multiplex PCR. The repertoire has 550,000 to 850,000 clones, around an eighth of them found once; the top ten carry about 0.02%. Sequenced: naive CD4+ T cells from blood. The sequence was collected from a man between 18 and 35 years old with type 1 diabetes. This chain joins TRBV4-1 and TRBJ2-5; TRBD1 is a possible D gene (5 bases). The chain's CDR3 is CASSQRGTQYF. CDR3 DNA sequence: TGCGCCAGCAGCCAAAGGGGGACCCAGTACTTC.